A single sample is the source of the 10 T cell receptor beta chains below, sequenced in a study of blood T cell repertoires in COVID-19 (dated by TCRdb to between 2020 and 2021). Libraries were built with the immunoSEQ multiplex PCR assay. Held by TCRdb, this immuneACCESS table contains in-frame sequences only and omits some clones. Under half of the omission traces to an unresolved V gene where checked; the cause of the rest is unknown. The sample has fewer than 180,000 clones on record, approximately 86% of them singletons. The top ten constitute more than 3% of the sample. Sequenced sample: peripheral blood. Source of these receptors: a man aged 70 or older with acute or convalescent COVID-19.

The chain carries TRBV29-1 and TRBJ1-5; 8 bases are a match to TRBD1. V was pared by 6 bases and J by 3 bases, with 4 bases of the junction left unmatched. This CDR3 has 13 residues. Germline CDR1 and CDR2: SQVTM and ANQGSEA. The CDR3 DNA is TGCAGCGTAGGGGACAGGACCAATCAGCCCCAGCATTTT. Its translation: CSVGDRTNQPQHF. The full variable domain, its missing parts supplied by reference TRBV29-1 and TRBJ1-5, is SAVISQKPSRDICQRGTSLTIQCQVDSQVTMMFWYRQQPGQSLTLIATANQGSEATYESGFVIDKFPISRPNLTFSTLTVSNMSPEDSSIYLCSVGDRTNQPQHFGDGTRLSIL.

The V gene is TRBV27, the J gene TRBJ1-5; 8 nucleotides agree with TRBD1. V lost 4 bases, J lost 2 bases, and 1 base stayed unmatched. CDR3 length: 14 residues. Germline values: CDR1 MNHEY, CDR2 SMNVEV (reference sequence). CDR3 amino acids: CASSSGQGNQPQHF. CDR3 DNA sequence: TGTGCCAGCAGTTCGGGACAGGGCAATCAGCCCCAGCATTTT.

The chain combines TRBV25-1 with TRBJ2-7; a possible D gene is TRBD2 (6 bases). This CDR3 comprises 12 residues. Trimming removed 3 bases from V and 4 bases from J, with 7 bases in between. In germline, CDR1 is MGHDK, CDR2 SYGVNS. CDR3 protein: CASSEDYYEQYF. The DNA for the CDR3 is TGTGCCAGCAGTGAGGACTATTACGAGCAGTACTTC.

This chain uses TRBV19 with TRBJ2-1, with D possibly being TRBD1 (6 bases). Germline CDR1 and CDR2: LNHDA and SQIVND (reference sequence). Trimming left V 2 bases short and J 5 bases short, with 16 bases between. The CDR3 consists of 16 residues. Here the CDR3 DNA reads TGTGCCAGTAGTATACCCCCAGGAAGGGGGAACAATGAGCAGTTCTTC. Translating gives CASSIPPGRGNNEQFF. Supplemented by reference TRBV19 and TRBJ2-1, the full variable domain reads DGGITQSPKYLFRKEGQNVTLSCEQNLNHDAMYWYRQDPGQGLRLIYYSQIVNDFQKGDIAEGYSVSREKKESFPLTVTSAQKNPTAFYLCASSIPPGRGNNEQFFGPGTRLTVL.

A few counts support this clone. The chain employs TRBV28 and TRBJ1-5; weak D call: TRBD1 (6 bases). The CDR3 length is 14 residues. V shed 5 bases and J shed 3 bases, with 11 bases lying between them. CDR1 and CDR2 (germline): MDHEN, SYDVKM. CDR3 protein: CASSDRPFNQPQHF. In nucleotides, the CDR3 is TGTGCCAGCAGTGACAGGCCCTTCAATCAGCCCCAGCATTTT.

CDR3 in DNA: TGTGCTAGTGCCCCAAGCGGGAGTGGCAATGAGCAGTTCTTC. This encodes CASAPSGSGNEQFF. This chain links TRBV12-5 with TRBJ2-1, with 8 bases aligning to TRBD2. CDR3 length equals 14 residues. Germline V gene lookup returns CDR1 LGHNT and CDR2 FRNRAP. With V trimmed by 7 bases and J by 6 bases, 8 bases remained unmatched.

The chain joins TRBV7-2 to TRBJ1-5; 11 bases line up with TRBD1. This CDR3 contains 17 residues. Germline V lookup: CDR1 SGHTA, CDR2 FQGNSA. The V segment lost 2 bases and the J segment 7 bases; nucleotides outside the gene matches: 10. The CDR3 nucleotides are TGTGCCAGCAGCTTACGAGGCTCCGGGACAGGGGGACAGCCCCAGCATTTT. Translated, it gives CASSLRGSGTGGQPQHF.

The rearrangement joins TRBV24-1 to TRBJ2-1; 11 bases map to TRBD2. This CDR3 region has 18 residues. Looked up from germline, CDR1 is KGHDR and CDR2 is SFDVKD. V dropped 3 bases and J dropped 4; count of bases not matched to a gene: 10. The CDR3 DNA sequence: TGTGCCACCAGTGATACGGCTAGCGGGAGGACCCATTACAATGAGCAGTTCTTC. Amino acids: CATSDTASGRTHYNEQFF.

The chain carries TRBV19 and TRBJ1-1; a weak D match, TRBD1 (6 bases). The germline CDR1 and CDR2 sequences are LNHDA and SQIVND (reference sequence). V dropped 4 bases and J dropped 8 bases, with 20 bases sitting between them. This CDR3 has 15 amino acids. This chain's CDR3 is CASSRGDRLETEAFF. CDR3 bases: TGTGCCAGTAGTAGGGGTGACAGGCTAGAGACCGAAGCTTTCTTT.

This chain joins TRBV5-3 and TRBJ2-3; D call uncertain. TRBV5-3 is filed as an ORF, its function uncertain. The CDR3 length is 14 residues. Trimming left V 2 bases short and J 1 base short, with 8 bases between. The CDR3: CARSLLAGTDTQYF. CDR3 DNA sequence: TGTGCCAGAAGCTTATTGGCGGGCACAGATACGCAGTATTTT.